The present T cell receptor beta chain was sequenced within a study of blood T cells in healthy people across ages. Sample-barcoded 5' priming and a J-beta primer mix drove a second PCR of roughly 6 to 12 cycles. Individual samples furnished no less than 3 million CDR3-containing paired-end reads apiece. Each CDR3 protein is one row after TCRdb ran MiXCR on the 5' RACE reads. In the table there are approximately 830,000 distinct CDR3 sequences, around 62% of which are singletons. Notes on this clonotype: Its antigen is unknown.

The CDR3 spans 13 residues. Germline V gene data show CDR1 as SGHRS and CDR2 as YFSETQ. The V segment lost 6 bases and the J segment 8 bases; nucleotides outside the gene matches: 5. General study results and limits: For the donors, CMV status was unknown and possibly confounded expanded clonotype changes.

This clonotype was sampled from a young man in good health. Sequenced: blood. The chain recombines TRBV5-1 with TRBJ2-1; the match to TRBD1 covers 10 bases. The CDR3, as DNA: TGCGCCAGCACCGGGACAGGGGAACATGAGCAGTTCTTC. This gives the protein CASTGTGEHEQFF.